This T cell receptor (beta chain) was found in a study of T cell repertoires in cytomegalovirus infection. For the study at large: Recently described HLA-C-restricted plus well-studied HLA-B-restricted CMV epitopes were used.

Trimming removed 3 bases at V and 0 bases at J, with 7 bases between. This CDR3 has 14 residues. Germline V CDR1 and CDR2: SNHLY, FYNNEI. MiXCR was run by TCRdb on the reads, yielding one entry per CDR3 protein. The sample lists hundreds of thousands of distinct CDR3 sequences, approximately 42% seen once, with around 45% in the top ten. A few counts support this clonotype. Its target is unknown. The receptor was derived from a human donor in good health (CMV status not recorded). Some clones in this sample may be carry-over from other donors' samples. The input for sequencing was cultured PBMCs, taken from culture after CMV antigen stimulation. The chain has TRBV2 and TRBJ2-3, with D uncertain. The CDR3 sequence is CASSEGPSTDTQYF. CDR3 DNA: TGTGCCAGCAGTGAGGGCCCTAGCACAGATACGCAGTATTTT.